The 8 T cell receptor beta chains below come from one sample, sequenced in a study of glioma-infiltrating T cells. Amplification of TCR alpha and beta CDR3 regions from RNA used iRepertoire nested multiplex PCR. From the multiplex PCR reads, TCRdb called clonotypes with MiXCR, one entry per CDR3 protein. The sample gives around 190,000 distinct CDR3 sequences, roughly two fifths of which show up once; about 5.2% is in the top ten. Sequenced input: glioma tissue, nonneoplastic brain tissue, or PBMCs (not recorded which). The origin of the receptors is a human donor with low-grade glioma or glioblastoma, undergoing nonglioma brain surgery, or in good health (not recorded which).

With regard to this clonotype: A single base separates this from a much larger clone, so it may be a read error. The gene calls are TRBV29-1 and TRBJ2-7; D gene ambiguous. There are 12 residues in the CDR3. The V end lost 8 bases, the J end lost 1 base, and 12 bases lay between the germline ends. Germline CDR1 SQVTM, CDR2 ANQGSEA. In DNA form, the CDR3 reads TGCAGCTTTAGGACCTTATCCTACGAGCAGTACTTC. Translated: CSFRTLSYEQYF.

To note about this clonotype: A read error is possible here, since a much larger clone lies one base away. V gene TRBV28 combines with J gene TRBJ2-3; 14 positions agree with TRBD2. Germline CDR1 and CDR2: MDHEN and SYDVKM. The CDR3 contains 18 residues. CDR3 protein: CASSPEGLAGVLSDTHYF. CDR3 in DNA: TGTGCCAGCAGTCCCGAGGGACTAGCGGGAGTTTTGTCAGATACGCATTATTTT.

To note about this clonotype: Possible read error: a much larger clone is one base away. The J gene is TRBJ1-1, the V gene TRBV2, with 7 bases fitting TRBD1. Germline V gene data show CDR1 as SNHLY and CDR2 as FYNNEI. The CDR3 has 11 amino acids. The J segment lost 4 bases and the V segment lost 10 bases, leaving 3 bases of the junction unmatched. CDR3 residues: CANQGGTEAFF. In DNA form, the CDR3 reads TGTGCCAACCAGGGGGGCACTGAAGCTTTCTTT.

Notes on this clonotype: This may arise from a read error, as a much more abundant clone is one base away. The rearrangement uses TRBV20-1 and TRBJ2-7, with 7 bases identical to TRBD2. The CDR3 extends over 12 amino acids. V shed 5 bases, J shed 3 bases, and the junction held 4 bases outside the gene matches. In germline, CDR1 is DFQATT, CDR2 SNEGSKA (reference sequence). The chain's CDR3 is CSASWTSYEQYF. The CDR3, as DNA: TGCAGTGCTTCCTGGACTAGCTACGAGCAGTACTTC.

CDR3 residues: CASSPNPSTDTQYF. The CDR3 DNA is TGTGCCAGCTCACCTAACCCTAGCACAGATACGCAGTATTTT. The chain uses TRBV18 and TRBJ2-3; D gene unclear. There are 14 residues in the CDR3. V shed 3 bases and J shed 0 bases, with 7 bases lying between them. Germline V gene sequence: CDR1 KGHSH, CDR2 LQKENI.

The chain combines TRBV2 with TRBJ2-1; TRBD2 agrees at 12 bases. This CDR3 comprises 14 residues. J was trimmed by 8 bases and V by 6 bases; bases with no gene match: 5. The germline V gene encodes CDR1 SNHLY and CDR2 FYNNEI. CDR3 coding DNA: TGTGCCAGCAGGACTAGCGGGAGTAGGGATGAGCAGTTCTTC. Its protein is CASRTSGSRDEQFF.

The table lists this clonotype with many counts. The chain is built from TRBV20-1 and TRBJ2-1, with 12 bases aligning to TRBD2. The CDR3 consists of 14 residues. Germline CDR1 and CDR2: DFQATT and SNEGSKA (reference sequence). The ends lost 5 bases at V and 9 bases at J; junction bases unmatched: 8. The CDR3 loop is CSAERTSGNTEQFF. CDR3 nucleotides: TGCAGTGCTGAGAGGACTAGCGGGAACACTGAGCAGTTCTTC.

This clonotype was detected a few times. Given a much more abundant clone one base away, this may be a read error. V usage is TRBV20-1 and J usage is TRBJ2-1; TRBD2 agrees at 12 bases. The CDR3 runs 11 residues. Germline CDR1 DFQATT, CDR2 SNEGSKA (reference sequence). The CDR3 nucleotides read TGCAGTTCTAGACTAGCGGGAGTGACAATCTTC. It specifies CSSRLAGVTIF.